Listed below are T cell receptor beta chains from one sample, sequenced in a study of cytomegalovirus exposure and HLA in healthy donors. TCRdb's copy holds only in-frame clones and misses some; the assay was immunoSEQ multiplex PCR. The sample has around 110,000 clones, 60% to 85% seen once; the top ten hold 1.5% to 2%. Material for sequencing was PBMCs. The receptor set was obtained from a woman aged 18-30 years in good health and CMV-seronegative. The CDR3 runs from the conserved cysteine through the conserved F or W. A D gene is named only where the DNA matches it firmly. The size field is filled for only some rows; it gives once, few, many or a size class.

J: TRBJ1-5
size: -
D: -
V: TRBV19
CDR3: CASSIAGQPQHF
DNA: TGTGCCAGCAGTATAGCGGGACAGCCCCAGCATTTT

J: TRBJ1-3
size: -
D: -
V: TRBV11-2
CDR3: CASSLGQTTMRTIYF
DNA: TGTGCCAGCAGCTTGGGCCAGACGACAATGCGCACCATATATTTT

J: TRBJ1-6
size: once
D: TRBD1
V: TRBV4-1
CDR3: CASSQVAGTESPLHF
DNA: TGCGCCAGCAGCCAAGTAGCCGGGACAGAATCACCCCTCCACTTT

J: TRBJ1-2
size: -
D: TRBD1
V: TRBV2
CDR3: CASSDGTGVTYGYTF
DNA: TGTGCCAGCAGTGACGGGACAGGAGTTACTTATGGCTACACCTTC

J: TRBJ2-2
size: once
D: -
V: TRBV10-3
CDR3: CAISESQLPGELFF
DNA: TGTGCCATCAGTGAGTCGCAGTTACCCGGGGAGCTGTTTTTT

J: TRBJ2-7
size: -
D: TRBD1
V: TRBV9
CDR3: CASSVAQDREGYEQYF
DNA: TGTGCCAGCAGCGTAGCTCAGGACAGGGAAGGCTACGAGCAGTACTTC

J: TRBJ1-2
size: once
D: -
V: TRBV5-8
CDR3: CASSLSPGSNYGYTF
DNA: TGTGCCAGCAGCTTGAGTCCCGGGTCCAACTATGGCTACACCTTC

J: TRBJ2-7
size: -
D: -
V: TRBV6-1
CDR3: CASSGTPRSAYEQYF
DNA: TGTGCCAGCAGTGGGACACCCCGGAGTGCCTACGAGCAGTACTTC

J: TRBJ1-1
size: few
D: TRBD1
V: TRBV2
CDR3: CASRADRVDTEAFF
DNA: TGTGCCAGCAGAGCGGACAGGGTGGACACTGAAGCTTTCTTT

J: TRBJ1-6
size: -
D: TRBD1
V: TRBV30
CDR3: CAWRPGQYNSPLHF
DNA: TGTGCCTGGAGACCGGGACAGTATAATTCACCCCTCCACTTT

J: TRBJ2-4
size: -
D: TRBD1
V: TRBV5-4
CDR3: CASRRTGEVIQYF
DNA: TGTGCCAGCAGGAGGACAGGGGAGGTCATTCAGTACTTC

J: TRBJ1-1
size: -
D: -
V: TRBV19
CDR3: CASSIEGGSTEAFF
DNA: TGTGCCAGTAGTATCGAGGGGGGGAGCACTGAAGCTTTCTTT

J: TRBJ1-2
size: -
D: -
V: TRBV19
CDR3: CASSIDLRVQGYTF
DNA: TGTGCCAGTAGTATAGATCTCCGGGTCCAGGGCTACACCTTC

J: TRBJ1-4
size: -
D: TRBD1
V: TRBV10-3
CDR3: CAISGTGGEKLFF
DNA: TGTGCCATCAGCGGGACAGGGGGCGAAAAACTGTTTTTT

J: TRBJ2-3
size: -
D: TRBD1
V: TRBV29-1
CDR3: CSVGQGASDTQYF
DNA: TGCAGCGTTGGGCAGGGGGCGTCAGATACGCAGTATTTT

J: TRBJ2-2
size: -
D: -
V: TRBV6-1
CDR3: CASLPPTGNTGELFF
DNA: TGTGCCAGCCTGCCCCCCACAGGGAACACCGGGGAGCTGTTTTTT

J: TRBJ1-2
size: once
D: TRBD1
V: TRBV29-1
CDR3: CSVYRGFYTF
DNA: TGCAGCGTTTACAGGGGATTCTACACCTTC

J: TRBJ1-3
size: -
D: -
V: TRBV7-8
CDR3: CASSKERRDGGNTIYF
DNA: TGTGCCAGCAGCAAGGAGAGGAGAGACGGAGGAAACACCATATATTTT

J: TRBJ2-1
size: -
D: -
V: TRBV27
CDR3: CASSADNYNEQFF
DNA: TGTGCCAGCAGTGCAGACAACTACAATGAGCAGTTCTTC

J: TRBJ1-5
size: few
D: TRBD1
V: TRBV2
CDR3: CASRDDRVKGQPQHF
DNA: TGTGCCAGCAGGGATGACAGGGTGAAGGGTCAGCCCCAGCATTTT

J: TRBJ1-2
size: -
D: -
V: TRBV2
CDR3: CASSELDLTPINYGYTF
DNA: TGTGCCAGCAGTGAATTAGATCTCACCCCCATTAACTATGGCTACACCTTC

J: TRBJ1-1
size: few
D: -
V: TRBV2
CDR3: CASRRRSEDTEAFF
DNA: TGTGCCAGCAGAAGACGGTCTGAGGACACTGAAGCTTTCTTT

J: TRBJ1-1
size: -
D: -
V: TRBV6-1
CDR3: CASSEGGTLNTEAFF
DNA: TGTGCCAGCAGTGAGGGGGGGACACTGAACACTGAAGCTTTCTTT

J: TRBJ1-1
size: -
D: TRBD1
V: TRBV4-1
CDR3: CASSQEGTANTEAFF
DNA: TGCGCCAGCAGCCAAGAAGGGACAGCGAACACTGAAGCTTTCTTT

J: TRBJ1-2
size: -
D: TRBD1
V: TRBV5-4
CDR3: CASSSQDRGYTF
DNA: TGTGCCAGCAGCTCTCAGGACAGGGGCTACACCTTC

J: TRBJ1-1
size: -
D: -
V: TRBV7-6
CDR3: CASILRGGRGSNTEAFF
DNA: TGTGCCAGCATCCTAAGGGGAGGGCGCGGGTCTAACACTGAAGCTTTCTTT

J: TRBJ2-7
size: -
D: -
V: TRBV18
CDR3: CASSPPSGFGYEQYF
DNA: TGTGCCAGCTCACCCCCATCAGGGTTCGGCTACGAGCAGTACTTC

J: TRBJ2-7
size: -
D: -
V: TRBV10-3
CDR3: CAIGIKSSYEQYF
DNA: TGTGCCATCGGCATTAAAAGCTCCTACGAGCAGTACTTC

J: TRBJ2-1
size: -
D: -
V: TRBV7-9
CDR3: CASSVGGPLSYNEQFF
DNA: TGTGCCAGCAGCGTGGGGGGGCCCCTCTCCTACAATGAGCAGTTCTTC

J: TRBJ2-7
size: few
D: -
V: TRBV21-1
CDR3: CASSINKAASSYEQYF
DNA: TGTGCCAGCAGCATAAACAAGGCGGCAAGCTCCTACGAGCAGTACTTC

J: TRBJ1-5
size: -
D: TRBD1
V: TRBV6-5
CDR3: CASSPDRGWQPQHF
DNA: TGTGCCAGCAGCCCCGACAGGGGCTGGCAGCCCCAGCATTTT

J: TRBJ2-7
size: once
D: TRBD1
V: TRBV5-6
CDR3: CASSLDGRTGLAEQYF
DNA: TGTGCCAGCAGCTTGGATGGCCGGACAGGGTTGGCCGAGCAGTACTTC

J: TRBJ1-5
size: -
D: -
V: TRBV16
CDR3: CASSPGENQPQHF
DNA: TGTGCCAGCAGCCCGGGGGAAAATCAGCCCCAGCATTTT

J: TRBJ2-3
size: -
D: TRBD2
V: TRBV6-6
CDR3: CASTLAGGSTDTQYF
DNA: TGTGCCAGCACCCTAGCGGGGGGGAGCACAGATACGCAGTATTTT

J: TRBJ2-7
size: -
D: TRBD2
V: TRBV6-1
CDR3: CASSLIGGVEQYF
DNA: TGTGCCAGCAGCCTCATTGGGGGGGTCGAGCAGTACTTC

J: TRBJ1-6
size: once
D: -
V: TRBV7-6
CDR3: CASSLSGGGGRPNSPLHF
DNA: TGTGCCAGCAGCTTATCTGGGGGGGGAGGGCGCCCCAATTCACCCCTCCACTTT

J: TRBJ1-6
size: -
D: TRBD1
V: TRBV9
CDR3: CASSTRDRGPGGDSPLHF
DNA: TGTGCCAGCAGCACGCGGGACAGGGGGCCCGGGGGAGATTCACCCCTCCACTTT

J: TRBJ2-1
size: few
D: -
V: TRBV7-2
CDR3: CATSWVDSRDNEQFF
DNA: TGTGCCACCTCCTGGGTCGACTCACGGGACAATGAGCAGTTCTTC

J: TRBJ1-1
size: -
D: TRBD1
V: TRBV7-3
CDR3: CASSLLPQGAGVAEAFF
DNA: TGTGCCAGCAGCTTATTGCCACAGGGGGCAGGGGTCGCTGAAGCTTTCTTT

J: TRBJ1-1
size: -
D: -
V: TRBV7-9
CDR3: CASSSNVLAFF
DNA: TGTGCCAGCAGCTCCAATGTGTTAGCTTTCTTT

J: TRBJ2-3
size: -
D: TRBD2
V: TRBV10-3
CDR3: CAISGRGLVGNNTDTQYF
DNA: TGTGCCATCAGTGGAAGGGGACTAGTTGGGAACAACACAGATACGCAGTATTTT

J: TRBJ1-1
size: -
D: -
V: TRBV4-1
CDR3: CASSYEKRDTEAFF
DNA: TGCGCCAGCAGCTACGAAAAGAGGGACACTGAAGCTTTCTTT

J: TRBJ2-7
size: -
D: TRBD1
V: TRBV28
CDR3: CASRATGPSSYEQYF
DNA: TGTGCCAGCAGAGCGACAGGGCCCAGCTCCTACGAGCAGTACTTC

J: TRBJ1-3
size: few
D: -
V: TRBV2
CDR3: CASSPVTGTYSGNTIYF
DNA: TGTGCCAGCAGTCCTGTCACAGGGACCTACTCTGGAAACACCATATATTTT

J: TRBJ1-1
size: -
D: -
V: TRBV9
CDR3: CASSVGGMNTEAFF
DNA: TGTGCCAGCAGCGTCGGGGGAATGAACACTGAAGCTTTCTTT

J: TRBJ1-4
size: -
D: TRBD1
V: TRBV2
CDR3: CASSADRGNEKLFF
DNA: TGTGCCAGCAGCGCGGACAGGGGAAATGAAAAACTGTTTTTT

J: TRBJ1-4
size: -
D: -
V: TRBV9
CDR3: CASSGEQGGEKLFF
DNA: TGTGCCAGCAGCGGCGAACAGGGTGGCGAAAAACTGTTTTTT

J: TRBJ2-7
size: -
D: TRBD2
V: TRBV7-9
CDR3: CASSPTSGGYSYEQYF
DNA: TGTGCCAGCAGCCCGACTAGCGGGGGATACTCCTACGAGCAGTACTTC

J: TRBJ2-7
size: -
D: TRBD1
V: TRBV19
CDR3: CASSTGQGAFYEQYF
DNA: TGTGCCAGTAGTACCGGACAGGGGGCCTTTTACGAGCAGTACTTC

J: TRBJ2-6
size: -
D: -
V: TRBV28
CDR3: CASSSTRGANVLTF
DNA: TGTGCCAGCAGTTCCACGCGGGGGGCCAACGTCCTGACTTTC